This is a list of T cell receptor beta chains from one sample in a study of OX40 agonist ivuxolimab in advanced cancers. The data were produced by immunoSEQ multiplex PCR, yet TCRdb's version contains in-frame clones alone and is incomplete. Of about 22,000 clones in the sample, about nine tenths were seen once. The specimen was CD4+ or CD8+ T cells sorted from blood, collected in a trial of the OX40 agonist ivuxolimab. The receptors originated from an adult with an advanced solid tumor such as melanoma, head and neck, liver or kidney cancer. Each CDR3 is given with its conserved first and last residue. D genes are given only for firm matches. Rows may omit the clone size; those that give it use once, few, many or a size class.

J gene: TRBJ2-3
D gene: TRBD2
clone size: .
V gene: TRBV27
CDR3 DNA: TGTGCCAGCCACATTAGCGGGAGCACAGATACGCAGTATTTT
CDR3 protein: CASHISGSTDTQYF

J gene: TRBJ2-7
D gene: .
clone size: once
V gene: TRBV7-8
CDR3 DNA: TGTGCCAGCAGCCCTGCCCTCGGCGATCTGGCCTACGAGCAGTACTTC
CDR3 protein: CASSPALGDLAYEQYF

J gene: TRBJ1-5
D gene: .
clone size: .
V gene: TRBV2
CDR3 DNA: TGTGCCAGCAGTGAATCAGGGCAGGGCTATCAGCCCCAGCATTTT
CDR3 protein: CASSESGQGYQPQHF

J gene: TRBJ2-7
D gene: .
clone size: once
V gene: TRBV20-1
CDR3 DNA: TGCAGTGCTTCCTACGAGCAGTACTTC
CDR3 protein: CSASYEQYF

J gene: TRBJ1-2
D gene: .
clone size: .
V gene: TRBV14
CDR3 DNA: TGTGCCAGCAGCCATCAGGGGTCCTTCTATGGCTACACCTTC
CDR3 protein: CASSHQGSFYGYTF

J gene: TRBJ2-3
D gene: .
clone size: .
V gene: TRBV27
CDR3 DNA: TGTGCCAGCAACCCAAGGGGCTATCGGGCAGATACGCAGTATTTT
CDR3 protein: CASNPRGYRADTQYF

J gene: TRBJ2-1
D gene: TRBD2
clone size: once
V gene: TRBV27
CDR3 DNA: TGTGCCAGCAGCCCTGGGACTAGCGGGTACAATGAGCAGTTCTTC
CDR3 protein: CASSPGTSGYNEQFF

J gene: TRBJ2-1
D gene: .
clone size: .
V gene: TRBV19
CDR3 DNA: TGTGCCAGTAGTATTTTTTGGGTCGACAATGAGCAGTTCTTC
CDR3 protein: CASSIFWVDNEQFF

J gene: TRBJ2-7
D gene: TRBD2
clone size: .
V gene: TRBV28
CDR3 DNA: TGTGCCAGTGGACTAGCGGCGACCTACGAGCAGTACTTC
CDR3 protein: CASGLAATYEQYF

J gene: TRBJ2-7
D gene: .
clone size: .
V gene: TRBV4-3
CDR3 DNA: TGCGCCAGCAGCCAATTAACTGGCTACCTAAACGAGCAGTACTTC
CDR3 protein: CASSQLTGYLNEQYF

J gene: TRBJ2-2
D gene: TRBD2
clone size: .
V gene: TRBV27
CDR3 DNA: TGTGCCGGGAGGGACGGAGCATACACCGGGGAGCTGTTTTTT
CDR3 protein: CAGRDGAYTGELFF

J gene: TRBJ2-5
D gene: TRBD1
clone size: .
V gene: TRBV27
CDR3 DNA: TGTGCCAGTTGTTCCCAGGGGGCGCCGCGGGAGACCCAGTACTTC
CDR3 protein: CASCSQGAPRETQYF

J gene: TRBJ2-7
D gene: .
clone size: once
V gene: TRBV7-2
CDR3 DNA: TGTGCCAGCACCGATACTATACACGAGCAGTACTTC
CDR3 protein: CASTDTIHEQYF

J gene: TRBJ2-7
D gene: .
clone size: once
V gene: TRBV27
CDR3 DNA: TGTGCCAGCAGTTTAGGTCAGACCTACGAGCAGTACTTC
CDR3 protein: CASSLGQTYEQYF

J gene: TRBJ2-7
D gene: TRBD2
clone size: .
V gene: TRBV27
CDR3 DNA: TGTGCCAGCAGTATAGCGGGAGGTCCCTACGAGCAGTACTTC
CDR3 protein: CASSIAGGPYEQYF

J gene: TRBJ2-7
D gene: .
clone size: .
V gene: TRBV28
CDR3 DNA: TGTGCCAGCAGTTTATTAGGCGGAACCTACGAGCAGTACTTC
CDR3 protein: CASSLLGGTYEQYF

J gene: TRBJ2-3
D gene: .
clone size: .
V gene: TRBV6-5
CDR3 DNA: TGTGCCAGCAGTTATGACGAGGAGGGAACAGATACGCAGTATTTT
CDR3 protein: CASSYDEEGTDTQYF

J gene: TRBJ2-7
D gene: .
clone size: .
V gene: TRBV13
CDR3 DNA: TGTGCCAGCAGCTTTTCCTACGAGCAGTACTTC
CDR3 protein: CASSFSYEQYF

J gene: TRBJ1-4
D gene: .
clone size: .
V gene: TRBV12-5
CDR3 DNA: TGTGCTAATGCCCTGGACACCAGAGGGGAAAAACTGTTTTTT
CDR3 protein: CANALDTRGEKLFF

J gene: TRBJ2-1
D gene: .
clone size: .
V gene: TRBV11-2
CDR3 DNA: TGTGCCAGCAGCTTAACACAGAGTGAGCAGTTCTTC
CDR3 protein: CASSLTQSEQFF

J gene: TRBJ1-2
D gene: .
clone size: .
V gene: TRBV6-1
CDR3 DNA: TGTGCCAGCAGTGAAGGGAGACTATTC
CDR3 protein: CASSEGRLF

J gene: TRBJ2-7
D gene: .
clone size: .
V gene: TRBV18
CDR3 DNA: TGTGCCAGCTCGGCCTCCGAGACAGCCTACGAGCAGTACTTC
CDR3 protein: CASSASETAYEQYF

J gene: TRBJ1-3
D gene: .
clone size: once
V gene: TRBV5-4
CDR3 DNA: TGTGCCAGCAGCTCTGACAGATTCGCTGGAAACACCATATATTTT
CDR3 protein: CASSSDRFAGNTIYF

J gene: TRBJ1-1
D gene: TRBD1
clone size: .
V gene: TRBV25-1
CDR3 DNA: TGTGCCAGCAGTTTATCGGGACAGTTGAACACTGAAGCTTTCTTT
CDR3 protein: CASSLSGQLNTEAFF

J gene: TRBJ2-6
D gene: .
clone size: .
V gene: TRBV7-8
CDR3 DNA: TGTGCCAGCAGCCACCGTGGGGGACCCTTCGGCTCTGGGGCCAACGTCCTGACTTTC
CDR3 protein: CASSHRGGPFGSGANVLTF

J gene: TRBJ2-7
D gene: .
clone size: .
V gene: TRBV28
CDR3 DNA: TGTGCCAGCAGTCCCGCGGAGGGATTCTCCTACGAGCAGTACTTC
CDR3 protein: CASSPAEGFSYEQYF

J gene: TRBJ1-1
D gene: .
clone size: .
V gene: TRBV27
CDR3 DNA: TGTGCCAGCAGTTTGTTCCCACAGGGCTTTGGGTGGGACACTGAAGCTTTCTTT
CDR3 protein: CASSLFPQGFGWDTEAFF

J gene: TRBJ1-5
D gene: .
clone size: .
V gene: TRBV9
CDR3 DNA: TGTGCCAGCAGCGCCCAGGGTGGCAATCAGCCCCAGCATTTT
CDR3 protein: CASSAQGGNQPQHF